One T cell receptor beta chain is described in this entry. What this receptor recognizes is not known. The germline gene is not matched at one end of the junction; a read error may be the cause. Taken from the germline V gene (reference sequence), the CDR1 and CDR2 loops are LNHDA and SQIVND. Reading from cysteine to phenylalanine, the CDR3 counts 14 amino acids. Kept here is only the CDR3 DNA, which spans 42 bases and is read in frame from base 1. The data stem from a study of T cell responses to AZD1222 COVID-19 vaccine (dated by TCRdb to the early 2020s). Background on the whole study: TCR sequencing covered some 250 trial participants: 200 to 220 given two doses of AZD1222 and 26 given two doses of MenACWY control vaccine. Trial participants were enrolled into age subgroups of 18-55, 56-69 and 70-plus years, which contained approximately 150, 28 and 58 TCR-sequenced participants, respectively. The full study reports these points: Because no day 14 peak-response samples were available, the repertoires could be characterized only after the peak T cell response. Conclusions about previously exposed vaccinees are limited because only five to seven AZD1222 recipients were SARS-CoV-2 seropositive at baseline. Most participants were white British and females outnumbered males, and the authors suggested that clonal diversity may have been underestimated. CD4 TCRs associated with the vaccine covered the entire spike protein, and the dominant responses were in regions 160-218 and 743-854. In the small 56-69-year group, the increase in depth fell short of significance, most likely because of low power. After two AZD1222 doses, both the breadth and the depth of spike-specific TCRs were significantly higher than at day 0 and than in MenACWY recipients. Reportedly, close to half of the unique spike-specific TCRs recognized epitopes lying outside the regions that are mutated in the B.1.351 and B.1.1.7 variants.

The time point label on this specimen signifies: about 28 days (+/-7) after the second vaccine dose. AZD1222 recipients given second doses at about 4 weeks or at about 12 weeks were pooled, since spike-specific TCR depth and breadth were not found to differ between the two schedules. The vaccinee samples were drawn from two UK trials, COV001 and COV002, one of which was a single-blind randomized controlled phase 2/3 trial testing AZD1222 (ChAdOx1 nCoV-19) in healthy adults. Trial participant PBMC samples were collected at day 0 and day 28 after the second dose for TCRbeta chain sequencing. The CDR3 regions of human TCRbeta chains were analyzed by immunosequencing. The study's own analysis went as follows. TCRs in the repertoires were matched against a reference library of SARS-CoV-2-specific TCRs that had been generated with the MIRA antigen-specificity platform. Breadth meant the fraction of unique TCRs that were SARS-CoV-2-associated, whereas depth meant the fraction of total T cells that were SARS-CoV-2-associated. Each spike-specific TCR was assigned to its reactive spike region and to a CD4 or CD8 class using the MIRA data. Log10-transformed breadth and depth values were compared by one-way ANOVA with Sidak's multiple comparisons tests. This is the immuneACCESS table as TCRdb keeps it, with only in-frame sequences that have V and J called. A part of the clones is gone; compared with another copy, unresolved V genes explain less than half, and the rest is unexplained. V and J calls and clone size come straight from that table; D and trimming were deduced from the DNA. Present in this sample are about 270,000 clones, about 94% of which were seen just once. 0.55% of the sample goes to the ten largest clones.

Material: peripheral blood, obtained 28 days after the second AZD1222 dose. This clonotype was obtained from an adult who received the AZD1222 COVID-19 vaccine. The chain employs TRBV19 and TRBJ2-7; the D gene is possibly TRBD1 or TRBD2, each agreeing over 5 bases. The nucleotides read TGTGCCAGTAGCATAGAAGGGTCCGGGGCTCGGCAGTACTTC. This yields the protein CASSIEGSGARQYF.